This T cell receptor (beta chain) derives from a study of cytomegalovirus exposure and HLA in healthy donors. The study's findings and limits: Researchers reported that a few CMV-associated chains were confirmed in vitro as CMV antigen-specific.

The CDR3 totals 12 residues. Germline assignment: CDR1 SNHLY and CDR2 FYNNEI. Trimming removed 3 bases from V and 3 bases from J, with 6 bases in between. Sequenced by immunoSEQ multiplex PCR; TCRdb stores in-frame clones only, minus some. The sample lists about 110,000 clones; around 87% were seen once. A remark on this clone: As yet, its antigen is unknown.

The sample consisted of PBMCs. This TCR derives from a woman in her 30s in good health and CMV-seropositive. The J gene is TRBJ2-7, the V gene TRBV2, with D maybe TRBD1 (6 bases). In DNA, the CDR3 is TGTGCCAGCAGTGACAGGGGCTACGAGCAGTACTTC. Translation: CASSDRGYEQYF.